A single sample gave rise to the 22 T cell receptor beta chains below, sequenced in a study of blood T cell repertoires in COVID-19. Only in-frame clones appear in the TCRdb table, and some are missing; sequencing was by immunoSEQ multiplex PCR. This sample carries more than 250,000 clones, about 90% of them seen once, and the ten largest clones take around 6%. The sequenced sample consisted of peripheral blood. The receptor source for this set is a man between 18 and 29 years old who had recovered from COVID-19.

The chain recombines TRBV2 with TRBJ1-2, with 8 bases fitting TRBD1. Germline V gene data show CDR1 as SNHLY and CDR2 as FYNNEI. Germline trimming cut 6 bases from V and 8 bases from J; bases unmatched to any gene: 11. This CDR3 spans 14 amino acids. Here the CDR3 DNA reads TGTGCCAGCAGGGCCGGACAGGGAGGGGACGGCTACACCTTC. Amino acids: CASRAGQGGDGYTF.

V is TRBV27 and J is TRBJ2-3, with 10 bases lining up with TRBD2. Germline CDR1 is MNHEY and CDR2 is SMNVEV (reference sequence). V was pared by 8 bases and J by 11 bases, with 13 bases of the junction left unmatched. CDR3 length equals 14 residues. The CDR3 bases are TGTGCCAGCGCACTAGCGGGGTCCCTTTATGGGCAGTATTTT. Translation: CASALAGSLYGQYF.

The V and J genes are TRBV5-4 and TRBJ1-4; weak D call: TRBD1 (5 bases). This CDR3 is built from 15 residues. CDR1 is SGHNT, CDR2 YYREEE, per germline (reference sequence). Trimming stripped 0 bases from V and 3 bases from J, with 9 bases between. The CDR3 coding sequence is TGTGCCAGCAGCTTGGCTCAGGGTGCTAATGAAAAACTGTTTTTT. Amino acids: CASSLAQGANEKLFF.

This chain joins TRBV5-8 and TRBJ1-4; 9 positions agree with TRBD1. V shed 3 bases and J 7 bases; nucleotides not matched to a gene: 4. The germline V gene has CDR1 SGHTS and CDR2 YDEGEE. This CDR3 spans 14 amino acids. The CDR3 nucleotides read TGTGCCAGCAGCTACGGGACAGGGAGTGAAAAACTGTTTTTT. Amino acid sequence: CASSYGTGSEKLFF.

This chain joins TRBV19 and TRBJ1-4; possibly TRBD1 for D (6 bases). CDR3 length: 14 amino acids. Trimming left V 6 bases short and J 7 bases short, with 15 bases between. CDR1 and CDR2 (germline): LNHDA, SQIVND (reference sequence). The CDR3 region is CASRTTGLGEKLFF. CDR3 in DNA: TGTGCCAGTAGGACGACAGGCCTAGGTGAAAAACTGTTTTTT.

The chain uses TRBV7-6 and TRBJ2-7; tentative D call: TRBD1 (5 bases). The V and J ends lost 5 bases and 4 bases respectively, with 18 bases between them. CDR1 and CDR2 (germline): SGHVS, FNYEAQ. The CDR3 runs to 15 residues. The CDR3 loop is CASSEERGLPYEQYF. CDR3 nucleotides: TGTGCCAGCAGCGAAGAAAGGGGCCTCCCTTACGAGCAGTACTTC. The full variable domain, its missing parts supplied by reference TRBV7-6 and TRBJ2-7, is GAGVSQSPRYKVTKRGQDVALRCDPISGHVSLYWYRQALGQGPEFLTYFNYEAQQDKSGLPNDRFSAERPEGSISTLTIQRTEQRDSAMYRCASSEERGLPYEQYFGPGTRLTVT.

This clone showed up just once. The rearrangement links TRBV5-1 to TRBJ1-1; TRBD1 might be the D (6 bases). The CDR3 is 15 residues long. The V end was cut by 4 bases, the J end by 5 bases, with 18 bases between. Per the germline V gene, CDR1 is SGHRS and CDR2 is YFSETQ. The DNA for the CDR3 is TGCGCCAGCAGCCGTACCACAGGGTTGGAAACTGAAGCTTTCTTT. It specifies CASSRTTGLETEAFF. The full variable domain, completed using reference TRBV5-1 and TRBJ1-1, is KAGVTQTPRYLIKTRGQQVTLSCSPISGHRSVSWYQQTPGQGLQFLFEYFSETQRNKGNFPGRFSGRQFSNSRSEMNVSTLELGDSALYLCASSRTTGLETEAFFGQGTRLTVV.

The genes are TRBV7-9 and TRBJ2-7; TRBD2 aligns across 7 bases. V was clipped by 5 bases and J by 1 base; unmatched bases: 8. In germline, CDR1 is SEHNR, CDR2 FQNEAQ (reference sequence). The CDR3 extends over 15 amino acids. The CDR3 protein is CASSPVGGKSYEQYF. The CDR3 DNA sequence: TGTGCCAGCAGCCCTGTGGGAGGGAAATCCTACGAGCAGTACTTC. The full variable domain, with the rest looked up from reference TRBV7-9 and TRBJ2-7, is DTGVSQNPRHKITKRGQNVTFRCDPISEHNRLYWYRQTLGQGPEFLTYFQNEAQLEKSRLLSDRFSAERPKGSFSTLEIQRTEQGDSAMYLCASSPVGGKSYEQYFGPGTRLTVT.

The J gene is TRBJ1-2, the V gene TRBV6-5; possibly TRBD1 for D (6 bases). Germline-derived CDR1 and CDR2 are MNHEY and SVGAGI. Trimming removed 6 bases from V and 5 bases from J, with 13 bases in between. This CDR3 contains 13 residues. In DNA form, the CDR3 reads TGTGCCAGCAGCGAGCTTACAGGGTATGGCTACACCTTC. It is translated as CASSELTGYGYTF.

This clone is a singleton in its sample. The chain recombines TRBV27 with TRBJ1-1, with a tentative D call TRBD1 (5 bases). Trimming shortened V by 2 bases and J by 2 bases, and 9 bases separated the two germline ends. The CDR3 runs 14 residues. Germline CDR1 reads MNHEY; CDR2 reads SMNVEV (reference sequence). The chain's CDR3 is CASSLLGGNTEAFF. CDR3 nucleotide sequence: TGTGCCAGCAGTTTACTGGGGGGTAACACTGAAGCTTTCTTT.

V and J are TRBV5-6 and TRBJ1-2, with TRBD1 matching over 8 bases. Trimming took 0 bases from V and 4 from J; bases not matched to a gene: 5. The CDR3 has 15 residues. Germline CDR1 reads SGHDT; CDR2 reads YYEEEE. The CDR3 DNA sequence: TGTGCCAGCAGCTTGGGACAGGGGAGCTTCTATGGCTACACCTTC. Residues: CASSLGQGSFYGYTF.

The rearrangement uses TRBV19 and TRBJ2-5, with 10 bases matching TRBD1. The J segment lost 10 bases and the V segment lost 6 bases, leaving 5 bases of the junction unmatched. The CDR3 runs to 12 residues. From germline, CDR1 is LNHDA and CDR2 SQIVND (reference sequence). CDR3 amino acids: CASSGTGEDQYF. CDR3 coding DNA: TGTGCCAGTAGCGGGACAGGGGAGGACCAGTACTTC.

This chain uses TRBV7-9 with TRBJ2-5, with a tentative D call TRBD1 (7 bases). From germline, CDR1 is SEHNR and CDR2 FQNEAQ (reference sequence). The V end lost 2 bases, the J end lost 5 bases, and 21 bases lay between the germline ends. The CDR3 runs 17 residues. The CDR3 here is CASSLRGLQGRSETQYF. The CDR3 region has the DNA TGTGCCAGCAGCTTAAGGGGGTTACAGGGGAGGTCGGAGACCCAGTACTTC.

This chain connects TRBV7-2 to TRBJ1-6; a possible D gene is TRBD1 (5 bases). The CDR3 contains 17 residues. CDR1 is SGHTA, CDR2 FQGNSA, per germline. V lost 0 bases to trimming and J lost 7 bases, with 16 bases between them. The CDR3 spells CASSLAHQGLGNSPLHF. The CDR3 DNA is TGTGCCAGCAGCTTAGCGCATCAGGGCTTAGGCAATTCACCCCTCCACTTT.

This clone has only one observation. The CDR3 DNA sequence: TGCGCCAGCAGTGAGTCGAATGGCAGGGCCTACAATGAGCAGTTCTTC. Amino acid sequence: CASSESNGRAYNEQFF. The chain employs TRBV10-2 and TRBJ2-1, with D possibly TRBD1 on 5 matching bases. The CDR3 length is 16 residues. V lost 0 bases, J lost 2 bases, and 11 bases lay in between. The germline V gene has CDR1 WSHSY and CDR2 SAAADI.

The chain combines TRBV29-1 with TRBJ1-5, with 8 bases matching TRBD1. Germline CDR1 SQVTM, CDR2 ANQGSEA. V lost 7 bases, J lost 0 bases, and 2 bases stayed unmatched. The CDR3 length is 13 residues. The CDR3 region is CSAGQGSNQPQHF. The CDR3 nucleotides read TGCAGCGCCGGACAGGGTAGCAATCAGCCCCAGCATTTT.

This clone was counted a single time. The rearrangement uses TRBV12-5 and TRBJ2-1, with TRBD2 matching over 10 bases. Germline V lookup: CDR1 LGHNT, CDR2 FRNRAP. The CDR3 contains 15 residues. Trimming took 5 bases from V and 8 from J; bases not matched to a gene: 9. The CDR3 DNA reads as TGTGCTAGTGGTCTTCTAGCGGGAGAGATAGATGAGCAGTTCTTC. This translates into CASGLLAGEIDEQFF.

This clone was observed a few times. The V call is TRBV10-1, the J call TRBJ1-4; TRBD1 matches 9 bases. CDR3 length: 14 residues. The V and J ends lost 8 bases and 5 bases, in that order; junction bases with no gene match: 6. Germline V CDR1 and CDR2: WNHNN, SYGVQD (reference sequence). The chain's CDR3 is CASSRTGANEKLFF. CDR3 nucleotides: TGCGCCAGCTCCAGGACAGGGGCAAATGAAAAACTGTTTTTT.

The rearrangement joins TRBV19 to TRBJ2-1, with D tentatively TRBD1 (5 bases). V was shortened by 2 bases and J by 6 bases, with 8 bases between the two germline ends. Germline lookup yields CDR1 LNHDA and CDR2 SQIVND (reference sequence). There are 13 residues in the CDR3. CDR3 amino acids: CASSINQGNEQFF. CDR3 sequence (DNA): TGTGCCAGTAGTATAAATCAGGGCAATGAGCAGTTCTTC.

This chain links TRBV2 with TRBJ1-5; D may be TRBD1 (6 bases). The CDR3 loop spans 14 amino acids. Germline V lookup: CDR1 SNHLY, CDR2 FYNNEI. V lost 5 bases and J lost 0, with 8 bases in between. The CDR3: CASSRTDSNQPQHF. The CDR3 DNA is TGTGCCAGCAGTCGGACAGATAGCAATCAGCCCCAGCATTTT.

The V gene is TRBV7-3, the J gene TRBJ2-5; 7 positions agree with TRBD1. The length of the CDR3 is 13 residues. V lost 6 bases and J lost 2; bases outside the gene matches: 3. Germline CDR1 is SGHTA and CDR2 is FQGTGA. This chain's CDR3 is CASRYRGQETQYF. In nucleotides, the CDR3 is TGTGCCAGCAGGTACAGGGGTCAAGAGACCCAGTACTTC.

Comments on this clone: Other nucleotide sequences from this sample produce the same CDR3. CDR3: CASSRDSLYEQYF. The CDR3, as DNA: TGTGCCAGCAGCCGGGACAGTTTGTACGAGCAGTACTTC. This chain links TRBV6-5 with TRBJ2-7; TRBD1 matches 7 bases. CDR1 and CDR2 (germline): MNHEY, SVGAGI. The CDR3 spans 13 residues. Unmatched junction bases numbered 6, after V lost 6 bases and J lost 4 bases.